This is a list of T cell receptor beta chains from one sample in a study of T cell responses to AZD1222 COVID-19 vaccine. Profiling relied on immunoSEQ multiplex PCR, and the TCRdb table lists in-frame clones only, not all of them. The sample holds under 150,000 clones, 92% seen once. The specimen was peripheral blood, collected 28 days after the second AZD1222 dose. Receptors originate from an adult who received the AZD1222 COVID-19 vaccine. Each CDR3 is given with its conserved first and last residue. D genes are given only for firm matches. The size entry is marked missing in some rows and otherwise reads once, few, many or a size class.

J gene: TRBJ2-7; clone size: NA; D gene: TRBD2; V gene: TRBV9; CDR3 DNA: TGTGCCAGCAGCACCAACATCAAAGAAGCGGGGGCCTACGAGCAGTACTTC; CDR3 protein: CASSTNIKEAGAYEQYF
J gene: TRBJ2-4; clone size: NA; D gene: NA; V gene: TRBV19; CDR3 DNA: TGTGCCAGTAGCCTATCCCCACGGGGAGGAGACAAAAACATTCAGTACTTC; CDR3 protein: CASSLSPRGGDKNIQYF
J gene: TRBJ2-2; clone size: NA; D gene: NA; V gene: TRBV10-3; CDR3 DNA: TGTGCCATCAGTGAGTCGGGGGGACGAGGGACCGGGGAGCTGTTTTTT; CDR3 protein: CAISESGGRGTGELFF
J gene: TRBJ1-1; clone size: NA; D gene: NA; V gene: TRBV2; CDR3 DNA: TGTGCCAGCAGGGACCGGACAGAGGAGGCCACTGAAGCTTTCTTT; CDR3 protein: CASRDRTEEATEAFF
J gene: TRBJ2-7; clone size: NA; D gene: TRBD1; V gene: TRBV6-5; CDR3 DNA: TGTGCCAGCAGTTATGACAGGGGAGGTGAGCAGTACTTC; CDR3 protein: CASSYDRGGEQYF
J gene: TRBJ2-5; clone size: NA; D gene: NA; V gene: TRBV24-1; CDR3 DNA: TGTGCCACCAGTGATGGCAGGGGAGAGACCCAGTACTTC; CDR3 protein: CATSDGRGETQYF
J gene: TRBJ1-6; clone size: NA; D gene: NA; V gene: TRBV7-9; CDR3 DNA: TGTGCCAGCAGCTCTCAAGATTCACCCCTCCACTTT; CDR3 protein: CASSSQDSPLHF
J gene: TRBJ2-1; clone size: few; D gene: TRBD1; V gene: TRBV2; CDR3 DNA: TGTGCCAGCAGTAGCCGGGACAGACCCTACAATGAGCAGTTCTTC; CDR3 protein: CASSSRDRPYNEQFF
J gene: TRBJ1-1; clone size: NA; D gene: NA; V gene: TRBV6-6; CDR3 DNA: TGTGCCACCCGGGGTTTCATGAACACTGAAGCTTTCTTT; CDR3 protein: CATRGFMNTEAFF
J gene: TRBJ1-1; clone size: NA; D gene: NA; V gene: TRBV7-8; CDR3 DNA: TGTGCCAGCAGCTTAGGCAGTGTGGGCATGAACACTGAAGCTTTCTTT; CDR3 protein: CASSLGSVGMNTEAFF
J gene: TRBJ1-1; clone size: NA; D gene: NA; V gene: TRBV7-9; CDR3 DNA: TGTGCCAGCAGCCCGGGGAGGGGACAAACTAACACTGAAGCTTTCTTT; CDR3 protein: CASSPGRGQTNTEAFF
J gene: TRBJ1-4; clone size: NA; D gene: NA; V gene: TRBV20-1; CDR3 DNA: TGCAGTGCTAGGACGGATGAAAAACTGTTTTTT; CDR3 protein: CSARTDEKLFF
J gene: TRBJ2-1; clone size: NA; D gene: TRBD2; V gene: TRBV27; CDR3 DNA: TGTGCCAGCAGTATGGGGACTAGCGGATACAATGAGCAGTTCTTC; CDR3 protein: CASSMGTSGYNEQFF
J gene: TRBJ1-2; clone size: NA; D gene: NA; V gene: TRBV27; CDR3 DNA: TGTGCCAGCAGCTTAAAGGGAGGGGACTATGGCTACACCTTC; CDR3 protein: CASSLKGGDYGYTF
J gene: TRBJ1-2; clone size: NA; D gene: NA; V gene: TRBV2; CDR3 DNA: TGTGCCAGCACCCTCCTAAAGGGGGAAGGCTACACCTTC; CDR3 protein: CASTLLKGEGYTF
J gene: TRBJ1-1; clone size: few; D gene: NA; V gene: TRBV9; CDR3 DNA: TGTGCCAGCAGCGTAGAACCGGGAGACACTGAAGCTTTCTTT; CDR3 protein: CASSVEPGDTEAFF
J gene: TRBJ2-3; clone size: once; D gene: NA; V gene: TRBV3-1/TRBV3-2; CDR3 DNA: TGTGCCAGCAGCCAAGCCGGGAGCACAGATACGCAGTATTTT; CDR3 protein: CASSQAGSTDTQYF
J gene: TRBJ1-1; clone size: NA; D gene: NA; V gene: TRBV10-3; CDR3 DNA: TGTGCCATCCGCAGTGAGGGCGAGTCTTTCTTT; CDR3 protein: CAIRSEGESFF
J gene: TRBJ2-7; clone size: once; D gene: TRBD1; V gene: TRBV4-1; CDR3 DNA: TGCGCCAGCAGTCCTTGGGGACAGGGTCCCTACGAGCAGTACTTC; CDR3 protein: CASSPWGQGPYEQYF
J gene: TRBJ2-1; clone size: NA; D gene: NA; V gene: TRBV30; CDR3 DNA: TGTGCCTGGAGTGGCAGCTCCTACAATGAGCAGTTCTTC; CDR3 protein: CAWSGSSYNEQFF
J gene: TRBJ1-1; clone size: NA; D gene: NA; V gene: TRBV2; CDR3 DNA: TGTGCCAGCAGTGAAAGCCGCTCAGGGCCCGACCCCTTT; CDR3 protein: CASSESRSGPDPF
J gene: TRBJ2-7; clone size: NA; D gene: NA; V gene: TRBV20-1; CDR3 DNA: TGCAGTGCTCTCCGATGGGGCGAGCAGTACTTC; CDR3 protein: CSALRWGEQYF
J gene: TRBJ2-2; clone size: NA; D gene: NA; V gene: TRBV27; CDR3 DNA: TGTGCCAGCAGTTTACGAACCGGGGAGCTGTTTTTT; CDR3 protein: CASSLRTGELFF
J gene: TRBJ1-2; clone size: NA; D gene: NA; V gene: TRBV29-1; CDR3 DNA: TGCAGCGTTGGTGAGGACTATGGCTACACCTTC; CDR3 protein: CSVGEDYGYTF
J gene: TRBJ2-3; clone size: NA; D gene: TRBD1; V gene: TRBV19; CDR3 DNA: TGTGCCAGTAGTGTCACGGGACAGGGTGCGGATACGCAGTATTTT; CDR3 protein: CASSVTGQGADTQYF
J gene: TRBJ2-1; clone size: NA; D gene: NA; V gene: TRBV10-3; CDR3 DNA: TGTGCCGTCCGGGACGGCCTTTACAATGAGCAGTTCTTC; CDR3 protein: CAVRDGLYNEQFF
J gene: TRBJ1-6; clone size: NA; D gene: NA; V gene: TRBV7-2; CDR3 DNA: TGTGCCAGCAGCTTAGCCGGGGGTGTAATAAGTTCACCCCTCCACTTT; CDR3 protein: CASSLAGGVISSPLHF
J gene: TRBJ1-6; clone size: NA; D gene: TRBD1; V gene: TRBV28; CDR3 DNA: TGTGCCAGCAGTTTGGGACAGGGTGGTAATTCACCCCTCCACTTT; CDR3 protein: CASSLGQGGNSPLHF
J gene: TRBJ2-5; clone size: NA; D gene: NA; V gene: TRBV7-9; CDR3 DNA: TGTGCCAGCAGCCCAACAGGGCTAGGGGAGACCCAGTACTTC; CDR3 protein: CASSPTGLGETQYF
J gene: TRBJ2-1; clone size: NA; D gene: NA; V gene: TRBV6-5; CDR3 DNA: TGTGCCAGCGGATGGGGATCGGACAATGAGCAGTTCTTC; CDR3 protein: CASGWGSDNEQFF
J gene: TRBJ2-5; clone size: NA; D gene: NA; V gene: TRBV19; CDR3 DNA: TGTGCCAGTAGTTTCAGTGAGACCCAGTACTTC; CDR3 protein: CASSFSETQYF
J gene: TRBJ1-5; clone size: NA; D gene: NA; V gene: TRBV2; CDR3 DNA: TGTGCCAGCAGTGAATGGGACGGCAATCAGCCCCAGCATTTT; CDR3 protein: CASSEWDGNQPQHF
J gene: TRBJ2-2; clone size: once; D gene: NA; V gene: TRBV7-8; CDR3 DNA: TGTGCCAGCAGCTTAGGTCCCAAGGGTACCGGGGAGCTGTTTTTT; CDR3 protein: CASSLGPKGTGELFF
J gene: TRBJ2-4; clone size: NA; D gene: TRBD1; V gene: TRBV15; CDR3 DNA: TGTGCCACCAGCAGAGGAAGACAGGGGGCGGCAGAGGGCATTCAGTACTTC; CDR3 protein: CATSRGRQGAAEGIQYF
J gene: TRBJ1-1; clone size: NA; D gene: TRBD1; V gene: TRBV7-9; CDR3 DNA: TGTGCCAGCAGCCCCCCCGGGACAGGGTATTTGACTGAAGCTTTCTTT; CDR3 protein: CASSPPGTGYLTEAFF
J gene: TRBJ1-2; clone size: NA; D gene: TRBD1; V gene: TRBV19; CDR3 DNA: TGTGCCAGTAGTATCGGACAGGACAGGGGCTACACCTTC; CDR3 protein: CASSIGQDRGYTF
J gene: TRBJ1-1; clone size: NA; D gene: TRBD1; V gene: TRBV9; CDR3 DNA: TGTGCCAGCAGCGCGAGGACAGGGGGCGAGGCTTTCTTT; CDR3 protein: CASSARTGGEAFF
J gene: TRBJ2-2; clone size: NA; D gene: NA; V gene: TRBV7-9; CDR3 DNA: TGTGCCAGCAGCTTAGAAAGGGGGGCCGGGGAGCTGTTTTTT; CDR3 protein: CASSLERGAGELFF
J gene: TRBJ1-1; clone size: NA; D gene: NA; V gene: TRBV28; CDR3 DNA: TGTGCCAGCACTAAGCGGTCGGGGCTTGAAGCTTTCTTT; CDR3 protein: CASTKRSGLEAFF
J gene: TRBJ2-1; clone size: NA; D gene: TRBD2; V gene: TRBV6-5; CDR3 DNA: TGTGCCAGCAGTCCCGGGACTAGAGTGCAGTTCTTC; CDR3 protein: CASSPGTRVQFF
J gene: TRBJ1-2; clone size: NA; D gene: NA; V gene: TRBV4-1; CDR3 DNA: TGCGCCAGCAGCCAAGAATGGAGGGGGAACTATGGCTACACCTTC; CDR3 protein: CASSQEWRGNYGYTF
J gene: TRBJ1-2; clone size: NA; D gene: NA; V gene: TRBV5-1; CDR3 DNA: TGCGCCAGCAGCTACGGGGGGGTCAGCTATGGCTACACCTTC; CDR3 protein: CASSYGGVSYGYTF
J gene: TRBJ2-1; clone size: NA; D gene: NA; V gene: TRBV2; CDR3 DNA: TGTGCCAGCAGTGAAGCTGGGGAATACAATGAGCAGTTCTTC; CDR3 protein: CASSEAGEYNEQFF
J gene: TRBJ1-2; clone size: NA; D gene: NA; V gene: TRBV27; CDR3 DNA: TGTGCCAGCAGTTTATCCCTGCCTGAGGCCGAGATCTATGGCTACACCTTC; CDR3 protein: CASSLSLPEAEIYGYTF
J gene: TRBJ2-5; clone size: once; D gene: TRBD2; V gene: TRBV14; CDR3 DNA: TGTGCCAGCAGCCAAGAATGGATCTCAGACGGGACTAGCTTTCAAGAGACCCAGTACTTC; CDR3 protein: CASSQEWISDGTSFQETQYF
J gene: TRBJ1-2; clone size: NA; D gene: NA; V gene: TRBV27; CDR3 DNA: TGTGCCAGCACCGACGGGGTCACGGGCTACACCTTC; CDR3 protein: CASTDGVTGYTF
J gene: TRBJ1-2; clone size: NA; D gene: NA; V gene: TRBV28; CDR3 DNA: TGTGCCAGCAGTCGACTCGGACAGCAGTATTTTCAATATGGCTACACCTTC; CDR3 protein: CASSRLGQQYFQYGYTF
J gene: TRBJ2-2; clone size: NA; D gene: TRBD2; V gene: TRBV9; CDR3 DNA: TGTGCCAGCAGCGCGAGACTAGCAGGCACCGGGGAGCTGTTTTTT; CDR3 protein: CASSARLAGTGELFF
J gene: TRBJ2-3; clone size: once; D gene: TRBD1; V gene: TRBV9; CDR3 DNA: TGTGCCAGCAGCGTAGGAACAGGGGGCACAGATACGCAGTATTTT; CDR3 protein: CASSVGTGGTDTQYF
J gene: TRBJ2-3; clone size: NA; D gene: TRBD2; V gene: TRBV6-2/TRBV6-3; CDR3 DNA: TGTGCCAGCAGCAATAGAGCGGGGGGGCCCTCAGATACGCAGTATTTT; CDR3 protein: CASSNRAGGPSDTQYF
J gene: TRBJ1-1; clone size: NA; D gene: NA; V gene: TRBV28; CDR3 DNA: TGTGCCAGCAGTTTATGGGGGGGGGCCCAGAACACTGAAGCTTTCTTT; CDR3 protein: CASSLWGGAQNTEAFF
J gene: TRBJ1-1; clone size: NA; D gene: TRBD1; V gene: TRBV10-3; CDR3 DNA: TGTGCCGCCGGGACAGGGACTGAAGCTTTCTTT; CDR3 protein: CAAGTGTEAFF
J gene: TRBJ1-2; clone size: NA; D gene: TRBD1; V gene: TRBV27; CDR3 DNA: TGTGCCAGCAGTTTAAGGACAGGGGGCTACTATGGCTACACCTTC; CDR3 protein: CASSLRTGGYYGYTF
J gene: TRBJ1-6; clone size: NA; D gene: NA; V gene: TRBV30; CDR3 DNA: TGTGCCTGGAGTGGTCTCAGCGGCTCCTATAATTCACCCCTCCACTTT; CDR3 protein: CAWSGLSGSYNSPLHF
J gene: TRBJ2-5; clone size: NA; D gene: TRBD2; V gene: TRBV4-1; CDR3 DNA: TGCGCCAGCAGCCAAGGACTAGCCACCGAGACCCAGTACTTC; CDR3 protein: CASSQGLATETQYF
J gene: TRBJ1-1; clone size: NA; D gene: TRBD1; V gene: TRBV7-3; CDR3 DNA: TGTGCCAGCAGCTCGCGACAGGGCCCGAACACTGAAGCTTTCTTT; CDR3 protein: CASSSRQGPNTEAFF
J gene: TRBJ1-1; clone size: NA; D gene: NA; V gene: TRBV6-2/TRBV6-3; CDR3 DNA: TGTGCCAGCAGTGCCTGGATGAACACTGAAGCTTTCTTT; CDR3 protein: CASSAWMNTEAFF